Listed below are T cell receptor beta chains from one sample, sequenced in a study of blood T cell repertoires in COVID-19. Method: immunoSEQ multiplex PCR; TCRdb's copy keeps in-frame clones and lacks some. Among under 350,000 clones listed, approximately 83% were seen once. Source material: PBMCs or T cells enriched from blood (not recorded which). The origin of the receptors is a middle-aged woman with acute COVID-19. CDR3s include the opening cysteine and the closing phenylalanine or tryptophan. D genes are given only for firm matches. Clone sizes are given selectively: once, few, many, or a class where the clone is expanded.

j_call clone_size d_call v_call cdr3_nt cdr3_aa
TRBJ1-6 - - TRBV7-8 TGTGCCAGCAGCTTAGGTTACCGGGGGGGCGGCTATAATTCACCCCTCCACTTT CASSLGYRGGGYNSPLHF
TRBJ1-3 - - TRBV21-1 TGTGCCAGCAGCAAACTACAGGGTTTTGGAAACACCATATATTTT CASSKLQGFGNTIYF
TRBJ2-3 - - TRBV6-4 TGTGCCAGCAGCCGGGACTTTGGCACAGATACGCAGTATTTT CASSRDFGTDTQYF
TRBJ1-1 many - TRBV2 TGTGCCAGCAGCGACGCTCAGGGGCCTGAAGCTTTCTTT CASSDAQGPEAFF
TRBJ2-3 - TRBD1 TRBV6-2/TRBV6-3 TGTGCCAGCAGTTACTCCAGACAGGGTTGGGGCACAGATACGCAGTATTTT CASSYSRQGWGTDTQYF
TRBJ1-5 - - TRBV15 TGTGCCACCAGCAGAGTAACAGGAAGCAATCAGCCCCAGCATTTT CATSRVTGSNQPQHF
TRBJ1-3 - - TRBV5-6 TGTGCCAGCAGCCCTCTTCAGGGGATGAGAAACACCATATATTTT CASSPLQGMRNTIYF
TRBJ2-1 - - TRBV7-3 TGTGCCAGCAGCTTAACCGGGACTTCCAAGCAGTTCTTC CASSLTGTSKQFF
TRBJ2-7 - - TRBV23-1 TGCGCCAGCAGTCAATCGAAACAGGAGCCATCCTACGAGCAGTACTTC CASSQSKQEPSYEQYF
TRBJ1-1 - - TRBV20-1 TGCAGTGCACTTTCAGGGGCTGAAGCTTTCTTT CSALSGAEAFF
TRBJ1-1 - TRBD1 TRBV7-2 TGTGCCAGCAGCGTTGGGACAGGTTTCAAGGCTTTCTTT CASSVGTGFKAFF
TRBJ2-7 - - TRBV11-2 TGTGCCAGCAGCTTGGCGGAAACTAGGGCTAGGGAGCAGTACTTC CASSLAETRAREQYF
TRBJ1-6 - - TRBV7-2 TGTGCCAGCAGCTTAGCCGTTTTCTCACCCCTCCACTTT CASSLAVFSPLHF
TRBJ2-3 - TRBD2 TRBV28 TGTGCCAGCAGCCCACCCTCGGGGGGGAGCCCAGATACGCAGTATTTT CASSPPSGGSPDTQYF
TRBJ2-7 once - TRBV9 TGTGCCAGCAGCGTAGCTAGGGGTGAAATCAGGGTGTCTTCCTACGAGCAGTACTTC CASSVARGEIRVSSYEQYF
TRBJ2-7 - - TRBV15 TGTGCCACCAGCAGAGATTCTGGATCCGGGAACTCCTACGAGCAGTACTTC CATSRDSGSGNSYEQYF
TRBJ2-7 - TRBD1 TRBV6-5 TGTGCCAGCAGTTACGATCAGGGGGACGAGCAGTACTTC CASSYDQGDEQYF
TRBJ2-3 - - TRBV9 TGTGCCAGCAGCGTAGCTCCGGTAGCGGGCACAGATACGCAGTATTTT CASSVAPVAGTDTQYF
TRBJ1-1 - - TRBV5-4 TGTGCCAGCAGACAGACTGCAGGGAGGGACACTGAAGCTTTCTTT CASRQTAGRDTEAFF
TRBJ2-5 few - TRBV11-2 TGTGCCAGCAGCTTATTCGGGGAGACCCAGTACTTC CASSLFGETQYF
TRBJ2-3 - TRBD2 TRBV28 TGTGCCAGCAGTTCTGGGACTAGCGGGTTCCATACAGATACGCAGTATTTT CASSSGTSGFHTDTQYF
TRBJ2-3 - TRBD2 TRBV18 TGTGCCAGCTCACCACTGGGAGGGATCACAGATACGCAGTATTTT CASSPLGGITDTQYF
TRBJ1-2 - - TRBV20-1 TGCAGTGCTAGTCCAGCGCTGTACAACCAATATGGCTACACCTTC CSASPALYNQYGYTF
TRBJ2-7 - - TRBV5-1 TGCGCCAGCAGCCCACGGACACCACTCGGGGAGCAGTACTTC CASSPRTPLGEQYF
TRBJ2-7 - - TRBV5-6 TGTGCCAGCAGCTTGGTGGCAGGGGTATCCTACGAGCAGTACTTC CASSLVAGVSYEQYF
TRBJ1-2 - - TRBV5-6 TGTGCCAGCAGCTTTCCCCAGGACTATGGCTACACCTTC CASSFPQDYGYTF
TRBJ1-2 - TRBD1 TRBV18 TGTGCCAGCTCCAAACAGGGGTTTGACTATGGCTACACCTTC CASSKQGFDYGYTF
TRBJ1-1 - - TRBV7-8 TGTGCCAGCAGCCATCGGGTTAGGCAGACGAACACTGAAGCTTTCTTT CASSHRVRQTNTEAFF
TRBJ2-5 - TRBD2 TRBV7-9 TGTGCCAGCAGCTTAGCTGCGGGGGGTACCCAAGAGACCCAGTACTTC CASSLAAGGTQETQYF
TRBJ1-2 - - TRBV12-5 TGTGCTAGTGGTTCCCGGACAGATGGCTACACCTTC CASGSRTDGYTF
TRBJ2-5 - TRBD2 TRBV28 TGTGCCGGCGCCCCCTCCGGGAGGGAGACCCAGTACTTC CAGAPSGRETQYF
TRBJ2-2 - - TRBV7-8 TGTGCCAGCAGCTTAGCTCGACTAGAGGGGGGGATCTTCGGGGAGCTGTTTTTT CASSLARLEGGIFGELFF
TRBJ1-1 - TRBD1 TRBV5-8 TGTGCCAGCAGCTCGTACAGGGGCGTAACTGAAGCTTTCTTT CASSSYRGVTEAFF
TRBJ1-4 once TRBD1 TRBV5-1 TGCGCCAGCAGCTTGGGTGAATGGACAGGGGTTTATGAAAAACTGTTTTTT CASSLGEWTGVYEKLFF
TRBJ2-7 - TRBD2 TRBV23-1 TGCGCCAGCAGTCAATCTAGTCTAGCGGGAGTCTACGAGCAGTACTTC CASSQSSLAGVYEQYF
TRBJ2-1 - - TRBV14 TGTGCCAGCAGCCAAGATGCAGGGTATCAGTTCTTC CASSQDAGYQFF
TRBJ1-4 - - TRBV15 TGTGCCACCAGCAGAGAGAAGCTCGGTAATGAAAAACTGTTTTTT CATSREKLGNEKLFF
TRBJ2-2 once - TRBV19 TGTGCCAGTAGACTCCAAGGGGGCACCGGGGAGCTGTTTTTT CASRLQGGTGELFF
TRBJ2-5 - - TRBV2 TGTGCCAGCAGAAACTCCCTAGGCGGAGGGAGGGAGACCCAGTACTTC CASRNSLGGGRETQYF
TRBJ1-1 once TRBD1 TRBV29-1 TGCAGCGTGATGGGACAGATGAACACTGAAGCTTTCTTT CSVMGQMNTEAFF
TRBJ2-7 - TRBD1 TRBV4-3 TGCGCCAGCAGCCAATCCCAGGGGGAGTACGACGAGCAGTACTTC CASSQSQGEYDEQYF
TRBJ1-2 - - TRBV19 TGTGCCAGTAGTTTAGGACTAAGTAACTATGGCTACACCTTC CASSLGLSNYGYTF
TRBJ2-5 - TRBD1 TRBV10-1 TGCGCCAGCAGTGAGCAAGGACAGGGTAAAGAGACCCAGTACTTC CASSEQGQGKETQYF
TRBJ2-7 - TRBD2 TRBV6-5 TGTGCCAGCAGACGGACTAGCGGGAGAAATCACGAGCAGTACTTC CASRRTSGRNHEQYF
TRBJ2-7 few TRBD1 TRBV7-9 TGTGCCAGCAGCCCGGGACAGGGGCCGCACGAGCAGTACTTC CASSPGQGPHEQYF
TRBJ1-2 - - TRBV19 TGTGCCAGTAGTATCCTCGGTCCTGCGGATGGCTACACCTTC CASSILGPADGYTF
TRBJ2-1 - TRBD2 TRBV4-3 TGCGCCAGCAGCCAAGAAGACGGGGGGGCCGTTTTTTCCTACAATGAGCAGTTCTTC CASSQEDGGAVFSYNEQFF
TRBJ2-1 few - TRBV12-3/TRBV12-4 TGTGCCAGCAGTTGGGGCAGTTACAATGAGCAGTTCTTC CASSWGSYNEQFF
TRBJ1-3 - - TRBV19 TGTGCCAGTAGTCTTTTCTCTGGAAACACCATATATTTT CASSLFSGNTIYF
TRBJ1-1 - - TRBV7-9 TGTGCCAGCAGCTTAGGCAGTCTGAAGAACACTGAAGCTTTCTTT CASSLGSLKNTEAFF
TRBJ2-5 once - TRBV13 TGTGCCAGCAGCTGGGGTTGGGGGCGGGAAGAGACCCAGTACTTC CASSWGWGREETQYF